A selection of T cell receptor beta chains follows, all from one sample in a study of post-analysis software for immune sequencing data. TCRdb itself ran the PCR reads through MiXCR, one entry per CDR3 protein. The data contain some 800,000 distinct CDR3 sequences, roughly 46% of them singletons. The sequencing input was blood. These receptor sequences come from a girl aged 5 to 17 with multiple sclerosis. Each CDR3 is given without its conserved first and last residue.

j_call v_call cdr3_length cdr3_aa
TRBJ2-1 TRBV18 14 ASSQRTSGRDYEQF
TRBJ2-7 TRBV15 12 ATSSLAGSGEQY
TRBJ2-1 TRBV19 14 ASSMVAELQSSEQF
TRBJ2-1 TRBV12-3/TRBV12-4 10 ASRAPGHEQF
TRBJ2-7 TRBV5-1 13 ASSLIGETPYEQY
TRBJ2-4 TRBV5-5 12 ASSLEEPENIQY
TRBJ2-1 TRBV27 14 ASSFMGPSGNNEQF
TRBJ2-3 TRBV7-3 13 ASSRVAGRTDTQY
TRBJ2-3 TRBV9 13 ASSVGGMPSHTQY
TRBJ2-1 TRBV29-1 12 SVWPGLADNEQF
TRBJ1-2 TRBV20-1 12 SASPVQSSYGYT
TRBJ2-4 TRBV29-1 10 SVEAGRRDQY
TRBJ2-5 TRBV12-3/TRBV12-4 13 ASSLSGTMKETQY
TRBJ1-5 TRBV10-3 11 AISESREQPQH
TRBJ2-1 TRBV6-6 15 ASSPPKGSGSYNEQF
TRBJ2-1 TRBV9 10 ASSVGGFEQF
TRBJ2-1 TRBV24-1 11 ATSVRGGNEQF
- TRBV29-1 11 SVNTGGSETQY
TRBJ2-1 TRBV4-2 17 ASSQDSRLAGVGRNEQF
TRBJ2-1 TRBV11-2 15 ASSSFVASGGYNEQF
TRBJ2-1 TRBV7-9 13 ASSISVEGGNEQF
- TRBV7-8 13 ASSLETGDDQPQY
TRBJ1-2 TRBV27 12 ASSDAPGTYGYT
TRBJ2-1 TRBV5-1 13 ASSLNPVGVLEQF
TRBJ2-1 TRBV7-2 14 ASSSLAGRSYNEQF
TRBJ2-3 TRBV15 14 ATSIGSSTNTDTQY
TRBJ2-5 TRBV7-7 11 ASGENRQETQY
TRBJ2-5 TRBV7-2 14 ASSLRRLVGAETQY
TRBJ2-7 TRBV7-2 13 ASSPRTSGSHEQY
TRBJ2-5 TRBV11-2 11 ASSLGGSGRQY
TRBJ2-1 TRBV29-1 12 SVDTGTRSDERF
TRBJ1-4 TRBV29-1 10 SVQDGGEKLF
TRBJ1-1 TRBV29-1 10 SVSEVDTEAF
- TRBV7-2 12 ASSLLRQGSIQY
TRBJ2-3 TRBV25-1 12 ASSIAGAPDTQY
TRBJ2-3 TRBV10-3 11 AISPPGADTQY
TRBJ2-5 TRBV7-9 11 ASSPPTAETQY
TRBJ2-7 TRBV3-1 13 ASSPGPQGSDEQY
TRBJ2-1 TRBV20-1 11 SAEAGGPNEQF
TRBJ2-3 TRBV18 15 ASSPVTSGSSTDTQY
TRBJ2-5 TRBV29-1 8 SVAHEAQY
TRBJ2-5 TRBV3-1 14 ASSQDSGPGTETQY
TRBJ1-2 TRBV6-5 11 ASSPPSLGGYT
TRBJ1-2 TRBV12-3/TRBV12-4 10 ASSLRAYGYT
TRBJ2-3 TRBV12-3/TRBV12-4 12 ASSPPPRGDTQY
TRBJ2-7 TRBV12-5 10 ASGPTPYEQY
TRBJ2-3 TRBV30 14 AWSPGRGSRGDTQY
TRBJ1-2 TRBV20-1 12 SARGDPGGNGYT
TRBJ2-3 TRBV30 12 AWSALSSTDTQY
- TRBV4-2 15 ASSQEASGSAGYEQY
TRBJ1-5 TRBV20-1 10 SACPTGGPQH
TRBJ2-5 TRBV29-1 10 SVDVGGREQY
TRBJ2-1 TRBV12-3/TRBV12-4 12 ASSSAQRFSEQF